The rows below give T cell receptor beta chains drawn from one sample of a study of blood T cell repertoires in COVID-19. Method: immunoSEQ multiplex PCR; TCRdb's copy keeps in-frame clones and lacks some. The sample holds 72,000 or so clones; 80% to 95% are singletons and the top ten take roughly 0.78%. The sequenced sample consisted of peripheral blood. The receptors shown here come from a woman at least 80 years old with acute or convalescent COVID-19. CDR3s include the opening cysteine and the closing phenylalanine or tryptophan. The D gene is left open where the match is weak. Some rows have no size entry. The others give once, few or many, or a class for an expanded clone.

once . TRBJ2-2 TRBV10-3 CAISLRLAGELFF TGTGCCATCAGCCTTCGGTTAGCCGGGGAGCTGTTTTTT
. TRBD2 TRBJ2-1 TRBV5-1 CASSLDGGGSYNEQFF TGCGCCAGCAGCTTGGACGGCGGGGGGTCCTACAATGAGCAGTTCTTC
. . TRBJ1-5 TRBV2 CASSVGAGTHSNQPQHF TGTGCCAGCAGTGTAGGGGCAGGCACTCATAGCAATCAGCCCCAGCATTTT
. . TRBJ2-1 TRBV6-1 CASSEAAFSGYNEQFF TGTGCCAGCAGTGAAGCAGCCTTTTCGGGCTACAATGAGCAGTTCTTC
. TRBD1 TRBJ2-7 TRBV6-6 CASSYSSGTGYEQYF TGTGCCAGCAGTTACTCTTCCGGGACAGGGTACGAGCAGTACTTC
. TRBD1 TRBJ2-5 TRBV5-4 CASSSKTGRGIETQYF TGTGCCAGCAGCTCTAAGACAGGGAGAGGTATAGAGACCCAGTACTTC
. . TRBJ2-1 TRBV5-4 CASSAGKRRFF TGTGCCAGCAGCGCCGGTAAACGGAGGTTCTTC
. TRBD1 TRBJ1-6 TRBV5-1 CASSPTRQGSSHNSPLHF TGCGCCAGCAGCCCCACAAGACAGGGTTCGTCGCATAATTCACCCCTCCACTTT
. TRBD1 TRBJ1-2 TRBV9 CASSLQGEYYGYTF TGTGCCAGCAGCCTCCAGGGGGAATACTATGGCTACACCTTC
. . TRBJ2-7 TRBV7-6 CASSLGYSYEQYF TGTGCCAGCAGCTTAGGTTATAGCTACGAGCAGTACTTC
. . TRBJ1-4 TRBV6-6 CASSYRGNEKLFF TGTGCCAGCAGTTACAGGGGAAATGAAAAACTGTTTTTT
. . TRBJ1-4 TRBV19 CATSAGYEKLFF TGTGCCACCTCGGCCGGGTATGAAAAACTGTTTTTT
. . TRBJ2-4 TRBV9 CASSGVSGTGQYF TGTGCCAGCTCAGGGGTCTCCGGAACGGGGCAGTACTTC
. TRBD1 TRBJ1-4 TRBV28 CASRSPGQGLYEKLFF TGTGCCAGCAGGTCCCCGGGACAGGGCTTATATGAAAAACTGTTTTTT
once TRBD1 TRBJ1-5 TRBV7-2 CASSLAGGPQHF TGTGCCAGCAGCTTAGCAGGGGGCCCCCAGCATTTT
. . TRBJ2-7 TRBV20-1 CSASLRGYEQYF TGCAGTGCTAGTTTGCGGGGTTACGAGCAGTACTTC
. . TRBJ2-7 TRBV7-3 CASSLTSSSYEQYF TGTGCCAGCAGCTTAACTAGCAGCTCCTACGAGCAGTACTTC
. . TRBJ2-6 TRBV9 CASSEPGLPGANVLTF TGTGCCAGCAGCGAGCCAGGGTTACCTGGGGCCAACGTCCTGACTTTC
. TRBD2 TRBJ2-1 TRBV2 CASSGGGLAIYNEQFF TGTGCCAGCAGCGGAGGGGGACTAGCGATTTACAATGAGCAGTTCTTC
. TRBD2 TRBJ2-7 TRBV18 CASSRGGASYEQYF TGTGCCAGCTCACGGGGAGGGGCATCCTACGAGCAGTACTTC
. . TRBJ2-2 TRBV4-2 CASSLGGPSTGELFF TGTGCCAGCAGCCTAGGGGGACCCTCCACCGGGGAGCTGTTTTTT
. TRBD1 TRBJ1-2 TRBV19 CASSRTGYGYTF TGTGCCAGTAGTAGGACAGGGTATGGCTACACCTTC
. TRBD1 TRBJ1-4 TRBV11-2 CASSSRGQGLVEKLFF TGTGCCAGCAGCTCAAGAGGACAGGGATTGGTCGAAAAACTGTTTTTT
. . TRBJ1-2 TRBV10-3 CAISETRYGYTF TGTGCCATCAGTGAGACGAGATATGGCTACACCTTC
. . TRBJ1-1 TRBV19 CASSIDLYALLNTEAFF TGTGCCAGTAGTATAGATCTTTACGCGCTTCTTAACACTGAAGCTTTCTTT
. TRBD1 TRBJ2-7 TRBV6-5 CASSYSGAGGYEQYF TGTGCCAGCAGTTACTCGGGGGCAGGGGGCTACGAGCAGTACTTC
. . TRBJ2-1 TRBV9 CASSVEGGSYNEQFF TGTGCCAGCAGCGTAGAGGGAGGCTCCTACAATGAGCAGTTCTTC
. . TRBJ2-1 TRBV28 CASTLISGSSYNEQFF TGTGCCAGCACTCTGATTAGCGGCAGCTCCTACAATGAGCAGTTCTTC
once . TRBJ2-7 TRBV9 CASRAWGVEYEQYF TGTGCCAGCCGAGCCTGGGGGGTTGAGTACGAGCAGTACTTC
. . TRBJ1-1 TRBV7-2 CASSLTGMNTEAFF TGTGCCAGCAGCTTGACAGGAATGAACACTGAAGCTTTCTTT
. . TRBJ2-3 TRBV5-4 CASSHWDFSSDTQYF TGTGCCAGCAGCCACTGGGACTTTTCTTCAGATACGCAGTATTTT
. . TRBJ1-2 TRBV2 CASSEEAGRYGYTF TGTGCCAGCAGTGAAGAGGCAGGCCGCTATGGCTACACCTTC
. TRBD1 TRBJ1-1 TRBV10-3 CAITDREGSGAFF TGTGCCATCACGGACAGGGAGGGGAGTGGAGCTTTCTTT
. TRBD2 TRBJ2-3 TRBV27 CASRRELAGGDTQYF TGTGCCAGCAGGCGGGAGCTAGCGGGAGGAGATACGCAGTATTTT
. TRBD2 TRBJ2-3 TRBV11-2 CASSLDRGGGTDTQYF TGTGCCAGCAGCTTAGATCGTGGGGGGGGGACAGATACGCAGTATTTT
. TRBD1 TRBJ2-7 TRBV7-9 CASSRSGTGAYEQYF TGTGCCAGCAGCCGTTCCGGGACAGGGGCCTACGAGCAGTACTTC
. TRBD2 TRBJ2-1 TRBV9 CASSVGGTSGVNEQFF TGTGCCAGCAGCGTAGGGGGGACTAGCGGGGTCAATGAGCAGTTCTTC
. TRBD2 TRBJ2-7 TRBV4-1 CASSQGLAASYEQYF TGCGCCAGCAGCCAAGGACTAGCGGCCTCCTACGAGCAGTACTTC
. TRBD2 TRBJ2-1 TRBV4-2 CASSQGGGDYNEQFF TGTGCCAGCAGCCAAGGCGGGGGGGATTACAATGAGCAGTTCTTC
. TRBD2 TRBJ2-1 TRBV18 CASSPSPSGGAYNEQFF TGTGCCAGCTCACCATCCCCTAGCGGGGGGGCCTACAATGAGCAGTTCTTC
. TRBD1 TRBJ1-6 TRBV5-1 CASSLSPGTGNNSPLHF TGCGCCAGCAGCTTGAGTCCTGGGACAGGGAATAATTCACCCCTCCACTTT
. TRBD1 TRBJ1-2 TRBV4-2 CASSRTTTGYYGYTF TGTGCCAGCAGCCGAACAACGACAGGGTACTATGGCTACACCTTC
. TRBD1 TRBJ1-5 TRBV28 CASRRQGDQPQHF TGTGCCAGCAGGCGACAGGGGGATCAGCCCCAGCATTTT
. . TRBJ1-2 TRBV11-2 CASSFGPIGGYTF TGTGCCAGCAGCTTTGGGCCGATCGGTGGCTACACCTTC
. TRBD2 TRBJ2-2 TRBV3-1/TRBV3-2 CASSHLLAETTGELFF TGTGCCAGCAGCCACCTACTAGCGGAGACTACCGGGGAGCTGTTTTTT
once TRBD1 TRBJ1-6 TRBV28 CASTPSRGRNSPLHF TGTGCCAGCACCCCAAGCAGGGGGCGAAATTCACCCCTCCACTTT
. TRBD1 TRBJ1-4 TRBV5-1 CASSPGQGEKLFF TGCGCCAGCAGCCCCGGACAGGGCGAAAAACTGTTTTTT
. . TRBJ1-1 TRBV6-6 CASTDRGGNTEAFF TGTGCCAGCACCGACCGGGGGGGGAACACTGAAGCTTTCTTT
. TRBD1 TRBJ2-6 TRBV19 CASSYPGQGISGANVLTF TGTGCCAGTAGTTATCCGGGACAGGGGATTTCTGGGGCCAACGTCCTGACTTTC
. TRBD1 TRBJ1-2 TRBV5-6 CASSMDRGNYGYTF TGTGCCAGCAGCATGGACAGGGGCAACTATGGCTACACCTTC
. . TRBJ1-3 TRBV9 CASSLPGVSGNTIYF TGTGCCAGCAGCCTCCCAGGCGTCTCAGGAAACACCATATATTTT
once TRBD2 TRBJ2-1 TRBV19 CASSILGLAGGPQFF TGTGCCAGTAGTATTTTGGGACTAGCGGGGGGGCCCCAGTTCTTC
once TRBD2 TRBJ2-3 TRBV6-5 CASSLIAGGWSDTQYF TGTGCCAGCAGTTTAATAGCGGGGGGGTGGTCAGATACGCAGTATTTT
. TRBD1 TRBJ2-1 TRBV7-2 CASSSKDRGYNEQFF TGTGCCAGCAGCTCGAAGGACAGGGGGTACAATGAGCAGTTCTTC
. TRBD1 TRBJ1-1 TRBV10-1 CASSDRTGNTEAFF TGCGCCAGCAGTGATAGGACAGGGAACACTGAAGCTTTCTTT
. . TRBJ1-5 TRBV21-1 CASSETELMRPQHF TGTGCCAGCAGCGAAACCGAGTTGATGCGCCCCCAGCATTTT
. . TRBJ2-3 TRBV7-9 CASSFLGLRGSTDTQYF TGTGCCAGCAGCTTTCTCGGATTGAGGGGGAGCACAGATACGCAGTATTTT